The text below deals with one T cell receptor beta chain. Those who participated ranged in age from roughly 18 to 90 years and resided in about two dozen US areas. Participants reported their clinical history, and cohort assignment relied on those reports. This entry belongs to a study of blood T cell repertoires in COVID-19. Study as a whole: COVID-19 samples from acute and convalescent phases originated in the United States, Italy and Spain. PBMCs, B-cell-depleted T cells, or T cells provided the cDNA or gDNA that made up the material.

Clones were read by immunoSEQ multiplex PCR, and TCRdb kept only the in-frame ones, dropping some. The sample lists under 500,000 clones, 87% occurring once. The CDR3 contains 13 residues. V lost 1 base and J lost 8, with 11 bases in between. The germline CDR1 and CDR2 sequences are LGHNA and YSLEER. The sample consisted of PBMCs or T cells enriched from blood (not recorded which). This receptor was taken from a woman younger than 30 with acute COVID-19. J is TRBJ1-1 and V is TRBV4-3, with a possible D match to TRBD1 (6 bases). DNA of the CDR3: TGCGCCAGCAGCCAAGGTAAGGGGACAGAAGCTTTCTTT. Its protein product is CASSQGKGTEAFF.